Each of the 25 T cell receptor beta chains below was sequenced from the same sample in a study of CXCR3-negative and CXCR3-positive naive CD8 T cells. UMI-tagged TRB cDNA libraries were built via 5' RACE. TCRdb reprocessed the 5' RACE reads, keeping one entry per CDR3 protein, no DNA. The listing records about 98,000 distinct CDR3 sequences. Study-level points and caveats: TRB CDR3s of CXCR3-positive naive cells were more hydrophobic than those of CXCR3-negative naive cells.

The antigens for these receptors are not known. The source material was naive CXCR3+ CD8+ T cells from blood. The sample's subset: CD45RO-CCR7+CD27+CD95- naive CD8+ T cells expressing CXCR3 (TNR3+). The receptors stem from a human donor in good health. Some clones in this sample may be carry-over from other donors' samples.

The chain has TRBV29-1 and TRBJ2-7; there is no DNA to check the TCRdb D call of TRBD1. This CDR3 has 14 residues. Germline CDR1 SQVTM, CDR2 ANQGSEA. The CDR3: CSVSGTGVSYEQYF.

The chain is built from TRBV6-5 and TRBJ2-5; TCRdb outputs TRBD2, but without DNA this stays unchecked. CDR1 MNHEY and CDR2 SVGAGI come from the germline V gene. The CDR3 is 15 residues long. This CDR3 is CASSYMDGLQETQYF.

J is TRBJ2-6 and V is TRBV28; TCRdb outputs TRBD1, but without DNA this stays unchecked. The length of the CDR3 is 17 residues. Germline CDR1 MDHEN, CDR2 SYDVKM. CDR3 protein: CASSPRDRISGANVLTF.

The rearrangement joins TRBV12-5 to TRBJ2-7; TCRdb reports TRBD1, a call that lacks DNA to check it against. Germline V gene sequence: CDR1 LGHNT, CDR2 FRNRAP. The length of the CDR3 is 15 residues. CDR3 protein: CASGILRAGKYEQYF. Using reference TRBV12-5 and TRBJ2-7 for the parts outside the CDR3, the full variable domain is DARVTQTPRHKVTEMGQEVTMRCQPILGHNTVFWYRQTMMQGLELLAYFRNRAPLDDSGMPKDRFSAEMPDATLATLKIQPSEPRDSAVYFCASGILRAGKYEQYFGPGTRLTVT.

This chain joins TRBV18 and TRBJ1-5. CDR3 size: 14 residues. Germline V gene sequence: CDR1 KGHSH, CDR2 LQKENI. CDR3 in amino acids: CASSKENRNQPQHF.

The chain links TRBV4-3 to TRBJ2-6. There are 15 residues in the CDR3. CDR1 and CDR2 (germline): LGHNA, YSLEER. The CDR3 region is CASSQDYSGANVLTF.

This chain uses TRBV7-8 with TRBJ2-5; the TCRdb D gene call, TRBD1, has no DNA to confirm it. Germline V CDR1 and CDR2: SGHVS, FQNEAQ. This CDR3 has 14 residues. CDR3 sequence reads: CASSLEGDSIFQYF.

CDR3 sequence reads: CASSRSPLAAKNIQYF. V gene TRBV7-6 combines with J gene TRBJ2-4; with no DNA, the TCRdb D assignment of TRBD2 cannot be verified. The CDR3 spans 16 residues. Germline loops: CDR1 SGHVS, CDR2 FNYEAQ.

J is TRBJ2-5 and V is TRBV20-1. This CDR3 has 11 amino acids. Germline CDR1 DFQATT, CDR2 SNEGSKA (reference sequence). This CDR3 is CSAEKQVTQYF.

The chain carries TRBV28 and TRBJ2-7. The germline CDR1 and CDR2 sequences are MDHEN and SYDVKM. The CDR3 has 14 amino acids. CDR3 protein: CASSLRRGAYEQYF.

The chain carries TRBV27 and TRBJ2-2; no DNA is available, so the TRBD2 call from TCRdb remains unchecked. Germline V gene sequence: CDR1 MNHEY, CDR2 SMNVEV (reference sequence). The CDR3 spans 17 residues. This CDR3 is CASSRLPGTSATGELFF.

V and J are TRBV7-9 and TRBJ2-5. The CDR3 length is 13 residues. The germline V gene encodes CDR1 SEHNR and CDR2 FQNEAQ (reference sequence). CDR3 protein: CASSLDGLVTQYF.

CDR3 loop: CASSPPRTGIYNEQFF. This chain joins TRBV7-6 and TRBJ2-1; no DNA is available, so the TRBD1 call from TCRdb remains unchecked. Looked up from germline, CDR1 is SGHVS and CDR2 is FNYEAQ. CDR3 length equals 16 residues.

The chain employs TRBV7-9 and TRBJ2-7; TCRdb's D call, TRBD1, is unchecked because there is no DNA. The CDR3 runs to 14 residues. Germline loops: CDR1 SEHNR, CDR2 FQNEAQ (reference sequence). CDR3 protein: CASSPWDRGHEQYF.

The chain recombines TRBV7-9 with TRBJ2-3. This CDR3 has 13 amino acids. CDR1 is SEHNR, CDR2 FQNEAQ, per germline (reference sequence). The CDR3 spells CASSFDSTDTQYF. The full variable domain, completed using reference TRBV7-9 and TRBJ2-3, is DTGVSQNPRHKITKRGQNVTFRCDPISEHNRLYWYRQTLGQGPEFLTYFQNEAQLEKSRLLSDRFSAERPKGSFSTLEIQRTEQGDSAMYLCASSFDSTDTQYFGPGTRLTVL.

The rearrangement uses TRBV14 and TRBJ1-2. The CDR3 covers 13 residues. Germline V gene data show CDR1 as SGHDN and CDR2 as FVKESK. The CDR3: CASSQDYNYGYTF.

The chain joins TRBV6-4 to TRBJ1-6; TCRdb's D call, TRBD1, is unchecked because there is no DNA. The germline CDR1 and CDR2 sequences are MRHNA and SNTAGT. The CDR3 runs 15 residues. Here the CDR3 reads CASREQGSYNSPLHF.

The rearrangement uses TRBV29-1 and TRBJ2-1; TCRdb gives TRBD1 as the D gene, but with no DNA this cannot be confirmed. The length of the CDR3 is 14 residues. Germline-derived CDR1 and CDR2 are SQVTM and ANQGSEA. CDR3 region: CSVRTGDLYNEQFF.

The CDR3: CASSPDGQGVEPQHF. This chain connects TRBV28 to TRBJ1-5; the D call from TCRdb, TRBD1, cannot be confirmed without DNA. This CDR3 spans 15 amino acids. Germline CDR1 is MDHEN and CDR2 is SYDVKM.

J is TRBJ2-1 and V is TRBV11-2; the D call from TCRdb, TRBD2, cannot be confirmed without DNA. This CDR3 contains 15 residues. Germline CDR1 SGHAT, CDR2 FQNNGV. The CDR3 here is CASSLRAGGYNEQFF.

The CDR3 here is CASGLGLAGNEQYF. The rearrangement uses TRBV13 and TRBJ2-7; TCRdb's D gene call, TRBD2, goes unchecked for lack of DNA. Germline CDR1 is PRHDT and CDR2 is FYEKMQ (reference sequence). CDR3 length: 14 residues.

This chain uses TRBV7-9 with TRBJ2-1; TCRdb proposes TRBD2, but this gene call is untestable without DNA. Germline values: CDR1 SEHNR, CDR2 FQNEAQ (reference sequence). The CDR3 has 16 amino acids. The CDR3 region is CASSLSLAGESDEQFF.

This chain links TRBV19 with TRBJ1-6; the D call from TCRdb, TRBD1, cannot be confirmed without DNA. CDR3 size: 19 residues. Germline V lookup: CDR1 LNHDA, CDR2 SQIVND (reference sequence). The CDR3 loop reads CARRTDQWGLPTGNSPLHF. Complete variable domain (other parts from reference TRBV19 and TRBJ1-6): DGGITQSPKYLFRKEGQNVTLSCEQNLNHDAMYWYRQDPGQGLRLIYYSQIVNDFQKGDIAEGYSVSREKKESFPLTVTSAQKNPTAFYLCARRTDQWGLPTGNSPLHFGNGTRLTVT.

The V call is TRBV14, the J call TRBJ2-1; the D call from TCRdb, TRBD1, cannot be confirmed without DNA. Germline V gene lookup returns CDR1 SGHDN and CDR2 FVKESK. CDR3 size: 15 residues. The CDR3 spells CASSQSGTLYNEQFF.

The V gene is TRBV12-3 or TRBV12-4, the J gene TRBJ1-4; the TCRdb call, TRBD1, lacks DNA for checking. The CDR3 runs 13 residues. The CDR3 protein is CASTPGHYEKLFF.